This passage covers 28 T cell receptor beta chains from one sample sequenced in a study of T cell repertoires in cytomegalovirus infection. TCRdb re-called the reads through MiXCR, storing one row per CDR3 protein. The sample has about 400,000 distinct CDR3 sequences, 15% to 20% seen once. Sequenced material: PBMCs. The receptors originated from a human donor in good health (CMV status not recorded). Some clones in this sample may be carry-over from other donors' samples.

This clonotype was counted at least ten times. The CDR3 protein is CASSLSGLAAGGTQYF. DNA for the CDR3: TGTGCCAGCAGCCTATCCGGACTAGCAGCGGGAGGGACCCAGTACTTC. V usage is TRBV7-6 and J usage is TRBJ2-5, with 9 bases fitting TRBD2. The CDR3 length is 16 residues. V lost 5 bases to trimming and J lost 7 bases; unmatched junction nucleotides: 14. CDR1 is SGHVS and CDR2 is FNYEAQ in the germline V gene.

In its sample, this clonotype was seen many times. The CDR3, as DNA: TGCGCCAGCAGCCCACAACTTACACCTAACTATGGCTACACCTTC. Protein: CASSPQLTPNYGYTF. The V gene is TRBV4-1, the J gene TRBJ1-2; D not certain. CDR1 and CDR2 (germline): MGHRA, YSYEKL. This CDR3 is 15 amino acids long. Trimming cost V 4 bases and J 0 bases, with 12 bases left between them.

J is TRBJ2-3 and V is TRBV5-1; 14 positions agree with TRBD2. Germline values: CDR1 SGHRS, CDR2 YFSETQ. The CDR3 consists of 16 residues. The V and J ends lost 3 bases and 5 bases, in that order; junction bases with no gene match: 5. Here the CDR3 reads CASSWGLAGVVDTQYF. The CDR3 nucleotides read TGCGCCAGCAGCTGGGGACTAGCGGGGGTGGTAGATACGCAGTATTTT.

The chain recombines TRBV19 with TRBJ2-1, with a possible D match to TRBD2 (5 bases). The length of the CDR3 is 15 residues. Trimming took 6 bases from V and 7 from J, leaving 19 bases between them. Germline lookup yields CDR1 LNHDA and CDR2 SQIVND (reference sequence). The CDR3 is CASSRPGYPENEQFF. The CDR3 DNA reads TGTGCCAGTAGCCGACCGGGGTACCCGGAAAATGAGCAGTTCTTC. Looking up the rest from reference TRBV19 and TRBJ2-1 gives the full variable domain: DGGITQSPKYLFRKEGQNVTLSCEQNLNHDAMYWYRQDPGQGLRLIYYSQIVNDFQKGDIAEGYSVSREKKESFPLTVTSAQKNPTAFYLCASSRPGYPENEQFFGPGTRLTVL.

The CDR3 sequence: CASAPGTASRNTIYF. In DNA, the CDR3 is TGTGCCAGCGCCCCGGGAACAGCGAGCCGGAACACCATATATTTT. This chain links TRBV5-6 with TRBJ1-3; the D is unclear. The germline V gene has CDR1 SGHDT and CDR2 YYEEEE. CDR3 length: 15 amino acids. The ends were cut back, 7 bases at V and 7 bases at J, with 21 bases in the middle.

This clonotype was observed a handful of times. The CDR3: CASSFASRLKGYTF. The CDR3 DNA reads as TGTGCCAGCAGCTTCGCCAGTCGGTTGAAAGGCTACACCTTC. V usage is TRBV11-2 and J usage is TRBJ1-2; D is uncertain. Germline V gene sequence: CDR1 SGHAT, CDR2 FQNNGV. This CDR3 has 14 amino acids. The ends were cut back, 3 bases at V and 8 bases at J, with 16 bases in the middle.

This clonotype was counted at least ten times. The CDR3 nucleotides read TGTGCCAGCAGCCCACGGGTCACCATGAACACTGAAGCTTTCTTT. This gives the protein CASSPRVTMNTEAFF. The chain uses TRBV7-9 and TRBJ1-1; D is undetermined. The germline gives CDR1 SEHNR, CDR2 FQNEAQ (reference sequence). This CDR3 is built from 15 residues. Deletions cut 5 bases from V and 0 bases from J, with 13 bases between.

This chain joins TRBV20-1 and TRBJ2-7; a possible D gene is TRBD2 (5 bases). Germline V lookup: CDR1 DFQATT, CDR2 SNEGSKA (reference sequence). V was cut by 0 bases and J by 7 bases, with 7 bases left in between. This CDR3 is 11 amino acids long. CDR3 loop: CSARDRGEQYF. The CDR3 nucleotides read TGCAGTGCTAGAGATCGGGGAGAGCAGTACTTC.

This clonotype was observed many times. The chain uses TRBV7-6 and TRBJ1-2; D is unclear. V dropped 5 bases and J dropped 1 base, with 14 bases sitting between them. Per the germline V gene, CDR1 is SGHVS and CDR2 is FNYEAQ. This CDR3 comprises 15 residues. The CDR3 region is CASSGPRSLNYGYTF. Here the CDR3 DNA reads TGTGCCAGCAGCGGGCCCAGGAGCCTTAACTATGGCTACACCTTC.

This chain links TRBV4-1 with TRBJ1-1; D may be TRBD1 (5 bases). The length of the CDR3 is 16 residues. Germline assignment: CDR1 MGHRA and CDR2 YSYEKL. V was shortened by 5 bases and J by 3 bases, with 19 bases between the two germline ends. DNA of the CDR3: TGCGCCAGCAGCGCGCGGTTGGGGGGACGATACACTGAAGCTTTCTTT. Translated, it gives CASSARLGGRYTEAFF.

This clonotype showed up many times. The chain uses TRBV7-2 and TRBJ2-1, with TRBD2 as a possible D gene (6 bases). The CDR3 is 15 residues long. Germline V CDR1 and CDR2: SGHTA, FQGNSA. V lost 5 bases to trimming and J lost 2 bases, with 13 bases between them. The CDR3 nucleotides are TGTGCCAGCAGCCGAGGGGCGGGACCCTACAATGAGCAGTTCTTC. As protein: CASSRGAGPYNEQFF.

This clonotype was picked up a small number of times. This chain links TRBV20-1 with TRBJ2-1, with 9 bases aligning to TRBD1. From germline, CDR1 is DFQATT and CDR2 SNEGSKA (reference sequence). The CDR3 sequence is 14 residues long. The junction had 10 bases not matched to a gene; V was cut back by 4 bases and J by 9 bases. CDR3 sequence (DNA): TGCAGTGCTACCCCCCAAACAGGGGGCGGTGAGCAGTTCTTC. Protein: CSATPQTGGGEQFF.

This clonotype came up many times. This chain joins TRBV7-2 and TRBJ2-6; D unresolved. Germline-derived CDR1 and CDR2 are SGHTA and FQGNSA. Deletions cut 1 base from V and 3 bases from J, with 1 base between. The CDR3 runs 13 residues. The CDR3 DNA reads TGTGCCAGCAGCTTAGGTGGGGCCAACGTCCTGACTTTC. Encoded protein: CASSLGGANVLTF.

Worth noting for this clonotype: With a much larger clone just one base away, this may be a read error. The V and J genes are TRBV7-2 and TRBJ2-3; possibly TRBD2 for D (5 bases). Trimming pared 6 bases from V and 1 base from J, leaving 14 bases between. The germline V gene has CDR1 SGHTA and CDR2 FQGNSA. This CDR3 has 15 residues. The CDR3 spells CASSYRGSRTDTQYF. The CDR3 nucleotides read TGTGCCAGCAGTTACCGAGGGTCACGCACAGATACGCAGTATTTT.

The chain couples TRBV7-8 to TRBJ2-3; 9 bases are a match to TRBD2. This CDR3 contains 14 residues. The trim removed 5 bases at V and 2 bases at J, leaving 2 bases unmatched. The germline CDR1 and CDR2 sequences are SGHVS and FQNEAQ. The CDR3 region is CASSRTSVTDTQYF. The CDR3 DNA sequence: TGTGCCAGCAGCCGGACTAGCGTCACAGATACGCAGTATTTT. The variable domain in full, with the rest retrieved from reference TRBV7-8 and TRBJ2-3, is GAGVSQSPRYKVAKRGQDVALRCDPISGHVSLFWYQQALGQGPEFLTYFQNEAQLDKSGLPSDRFFAERPEGSVSTLKIQRTQQEDSAVYLCASSRTSVTDTQYFGPGTRLTVL.

This clonotype was counted a few times. The V and J genes are TRBV7-6 and TRBJ1-2, with D possibly being TRBD1 (6 bases). V gave up 5 bases and J gave up 6 bases, with 13 bases separating them. The CDR3 length is 13 residues. Germline CDR1 reads SGHVS; CDR2 reads FNYEAQ. CDR3 coding DNA: TGTGCCAGCAGCCTGGTGGGGGGGCATGGCTACACCTTC. It encodes CASSLVGGHGYTF.

In the case of this clonotype: An end of the junction differs from the germline gene, which may be a read error. The V and J genes are TRBV11-2 and TRBJ2-4; 7 bases map to TRBD1. The germline gives CDR1 SGHAT, CDR2 FQNNGV. This CDR3 has 14 amino acids. In nucleotides, the CDR3 is TGTGCCGGCAGCTTGCGGACAGGCATGAACATTCAGTACTTC. This encodes CAGSLRTGMNIQYF.

The rearrangement links TRBV3-1 to TRBJ1-4; TRBD1 might be the D (6 bases). The germline V gene encodes CDR1 LGHDT and CDR2 YNNKEL (reference sequence). Trimming cost V 0 bases and J 6 bases, with 11 bases left between them. CDR3 length equals 15 residues. This CDR3 is CASSQDSGEDEKLFF. CDR3 nucleotide sequence: TGTGCCAGCAGCCAAGATTCAGGGGAGGATGAAAAACTGTTTTTT.

J is TRBJ2-1 and V is TRBV7-9; D ambiguous. The CDR3 runs to 15 residues. Germline CDR1 reads SEHNR; CDR2 reads FQNEAQ (reference sequence). The V gene lost 5 bases and the J gene lost 2 bases, with 13 bases spanning the gap. The CDR3, as DNA: TGTGCCAGCAGCCCAGCCTTCGGTACCTACAATGAGCAGTTCTTC. It translates to CASSPAFGTYNEQFF.

V gene TRBV20-1 combines with J gene TRBJ2-3, with 12 bases matching TRBD2. This CDR3 is built from 16 residues. The germline V gene has CDR1 DFQATT and CDR2 SNEGSKA (reference sequence). The V segment lost 5 bases and the J segment 2 bases; nucleotides outside the gene matches: 8. CDR3 protein: CSASALAGGYTDTQYF. CDR3 DNA: TGCAGTGCTTCCGCTCTAGCGGGGGGGTACACAGATACGCAGTATTTT.

The chain carries TRBV19 and TRBJ1-2, with TRBD1 matching 10 bases. Germline V gene sequence: CDR1 LNHDA, CDR2 SQIVND (reference sequence). CDR3 size: 15 residues. With V trimmed by 5 bases and J by 8 bases, 11 bases remained unmatched. The CDR3 sequence: CASSPRDRGFKGYTF. As DNA, the CDR3 is TGTGCCAGTAGTCCCCGGGACAGGGGTTTCAAGGGCTACACCTTC.

V and J are TRBV19 and TRBJ2-1; tentative D call: TRBD2 (6 bases). CDR1 and CDR2 (germline): LNHDA, SQIVND (reference sequence). The CDR3 loop spans 15 amino acids. Trimming removed 6 bases from V and 7 bases from J, with 19 bases in between. CDR3 nucleotide sequence: TGTGCCAGTAGGCCGGGGAGGCAGACGGGGAATGAGCAGTTCTTC. Protein product: CASRPGRQTGNEQFF.

This clonotype turned up a few times. This chain links TRBV11-2 with TRBJ2-7, with TRBD1 matching over 7 bases. There are 16 residues in the CDR3. Per the germline V gene, CDR1 is SGHAT and CDR2 is FQNNGV. The V and J ends lost 2 bases and 2 bases, in that order; junction bases with no gene match: 9. As DNA, the CDR3 is TGTGCCAGCAGCTTAAGGGCCGGGACAGTACCCTACGAGCAGTACTTC. Its translation: CASSLRAGTVPYEQYF.

CDR3 in DNA: TGTGCCAGCAGCCAAGATTCGCAGTATAGCAATCAGCCCCAGCATTTT. Protein: CASSQDSQYSNQPQHF. The V call is TRBV3-1, the J call TRBJ1-5; D remains ambiguous. The germline V and J ends were trimmed by 0 bases and 0 bases, with 9 bases remaining between them. This CDR3 contains 16 residues. Germline-derived CDR1 and CDR2 are LGHDT and YNNKEL (reference sequence).

This clonotype was seen many times. The CDR3 DNA reads as TGTGCCAGCAGACTAGCGCCTTCCTACGAGCAGTACTTC. It translates to CASRLAPSYEQYF. The V call is TRBV7-2, the J call TRBJ2-7; 7 bases match TRBD2. The CDR3 is 13 amino acids. CDR1 is SGHTA and CDR2 is FQGNSA in the germline V gene. V lost 6 bases and J lost 1; bases outside the gene matches: 3.

This clonotype was detected only once. The chain employs TRBV29-1 and TRBJ2-2; D is undetermined. The CDR3 covers 14 residues. Germline CDR1 reads SQVTM; CDR2 reads ANQGSEA. The V and J ends lost 5 bases and 6 bases respectively, with 16 bases between them. CDR3 region: CSVSWTEGPGELFF. The CDR3 nucleotides read TGCAGCGTTTCCTGGACCGAAGGCCCCGGGGAGCTGTTTTTT.

This clonotype was found many times. The V call is TRBV7-2, the J call TRBJ2-5, with TRBD2 matching 7 bases. The CDR3 consists of 14 residues. The trim removed 5 bases at V and 0 bases at J, leaving 3 bases unmatched. Germline V gene sequence: CDR1 SGHTA, CDR2 FQGNSA. This CDR3 is CASSLSGYQETQYF. In nucleotides, the CDR3 is TGTGCCAGCAGCCTTAGCGGGTACCAAGAGACCCAGTACTTC.

Many counts were recorded for this clonotype. This sequence joins TRBV20-1 and TRBJ1-2, with 8 bases identical to TRBD1. J was trimmed by 8 bases and V by 3 bases; bases with no gene match: 11. The CDR3 spans 14 residues. Germline CDR1 and CDR2: DFQATT and SNEGSKA (reference sequence). CDR3 bases: TGCAGTGCTAGTTTTGGCAGGGGGCGCGGGGGCTACACCTTC. Translating it yields CSASFGRGRGGYTF.